Listed below are T cell receptor beta chains from one sample, sequenced in a study of T-cell memory formation after mild COVID-19. In TCRdb, the 5' RACE reads were re-called with MiXCR into one record per CDR3 protein. This table has around 340,000 distinct CDR3 sequences, more than 20% appearing once. The sample taken for sequencing was PBMCs or a T cell subset sorted from them (not recorded which). These receptors were obtained from an adult woman who had mild COVID-19 (a few samples of this study predate the infection). Cell type and time point are not known. Each CDR3 is given with its conserved first and last residue. Each record gives: clone size, D gene, V gene, J gene, CDR3 DNA, CDR3 protein. A D gene is named only where the DNA matches it firmly. Size values are once, few and many counts, or a class for expanded clones, and some rows have none.

clone_size: few; d_call: TRBD1; v_call: TRBV25-1; j_call: TRBJ1-6; cdr3_nt: TGTGCCAGCAGTGGAACTGGGGGGACAGGGTATTCACCCCTCCACTTT; cdr3_aa: CASSGTGGTGYSPLHF
clone_size: many; d_call: .; v_call: TRBV4-1; j_call: TRBJ2-1; cdr3_nt: TGCGCCAGCAGCCGGGGGGGGCGGATGAATGAGCAGTTCTTC; cdr3_aa: CASSRGGRMNEQFF
clone_size: few; d_call: .; v_call: TRBV5-1; j_call: TRBJ2-3; cdr3_nt: TGCGCCAGCGCGCTAACGGGGGGCACAGATACGCAGTATTTT; cdr3_aa: CASALTGGTDTQYF
clone_size: few; d_call: .; v_call: TRBV12-3/TRBV12-4; j_call: TRBJ2-7; cdr3_nt: TGTGCCAGCAGGAGGAGCGGGTCCTACGAGCAGTACTTC; cdr3_aa: CASRRSGSYEQYF
clone_size: .; d_call: .; v_call: TRBV12-3/TRBV12-4; j_call: TRBJ2-3; cdr3_nt: TGTGCCAGCAGTTTAGCGCACGGAGATACGCAGTATTTT; cdr3_aa: CASSLAHGDTQYF
clone_size: .; d_call: TRBD1; v_call: TRBV19; j_call: TRBJ2-7; cdr3_nt: TGTGCCAGTAGAAGGACAGGGGGCTCCTACGAGCAGTACTTC; cdr3_aa: CASRRTGGSYEQYF
clone_size: many; d_call: TRBD2; v_call: TRBV6-6; j_call: TRBJ2-3; cdr3_nt: TGTGCCAGCAGTTACCGACTAGCGGGAGGTTCTGCAGATACGCAGTATTTT; cdr3_aa: CASSYRLAGGSADTQYF
clone_size: few; d_call: .; v_call: TRBV12-3/TRBV12-4; j_call: TRBJ2-1; cdr3_nt: TGTGCCAGCAGGTCGGACAGAGCGAATTTAGAGCAGTTCTTC; cdr3_aa: CASRSDRANLEQFF
clone_size: few; d_call: .; v_call: TRBV3-1; j_call: TRBJ2-1; cdr3_nt: TGTGCCAGCAGCCAAGATTCGGGGGAGGATGAGCAGTTCTTC; cdr3_aa: CASSQDSGEDEQFF
clone_size: .; d_call: .; v_call: TRBV24-1; j_call: TRBJ2-3; cdr3_nt: TGTGCCACCAGTGTCCCGGGGGTGGGGACAGATACGCAGTATTTT; cdr3_aa: CATSVPGVGTDTQYF
clone_size: few; d_call: .; v_call: TRBV2; j_call: TRBJ1-2; cdr3_nt: TGTGCCAGCAGGCCGGGCGGGGGCTACACCTTC; cdr3_aa: CASRPGGGYTF
clone_size: .; d_call: .; v_call: TRBV24-1; j_call: TRBJ2-3; cdr3_nt: TGTGCCACCAGTGCCACGACTAGCACAGATACGCAGTATTTT; cdr3_aa: CATSATTSTDTQYF
clone_size: few; d_call: TRBD2; v_call: TRBV7-3; j_call: TRBJ2-2; cdr3_nt: TGTGCCAGCAGCCCAAGCGGGGTATTAATGGGTTCCGGGGAGCTGTTTTTT; cdr3_aa: CASSPSGVLMGSGELFF
clone_size: few; d_call: .; v_call: TRBV7-9; j_call: TRBJ2-7; cdr3_nt: TGTGCCAGCAGCTTCCAAACGTGGGAGCAGTACTTC; cdr3_aa: CASSFQTWEQYF
clone_size: many; d_call: .; v_call: TRBV10-3; j_call: TRBJ2-1; cdr3_nt: TGTGCCATCAGTGAGTCCCGAATGGGGCAGTTCTTC; cdr3_aa: CAISESRMGQFF
clone_size: many; d_call: .; v_call: TRBV20-1; j_call: TRBJ1-1; cdr3_nt: TGCAGTGCGCCGAGGATAGGGCGAAACTCCGACGCTTTCTTT; cdr3_aa: CSAPRIGRNSDAFF
clone_size: .; d_call: TRBD1; v_call: TRBV11-1; j_call: TRBJ2-7; cdr3_nt: TGTGCCAGCAGCCCAGGACAGGTCACAGGCGAGCAGTACTTC; cdr3_aa: CASSPGQVTGEQYF
clone_size: few; d_call: .; v_call: TRBV5-1; j_call: TRBJ2-1; cdr3_nt: TGCGCCAGCAGCCGGGAGCGGAGGACAGAGCAGTTCTTC; cdr3_aa: CASSRERRTEQFF
clone_size: few; d_call: TRBD2; v_call: TRBV20-1; j_call: TRBJ2-5; cdr3_nt: TGCAGTGCCGCCCCTAGCGGCTCCCGTGAGACCCAGTACTTC; cdr3_aa: CSAAPSGSRETQYF
clone_size: .; d_call: .; v_call: TRBV27; j_call: TRBJ1-1; cdr3_nt: TGTGCCAGCAGTTTATCGTTGGCCGGATATGAAGCTTTCTTT; cdr3_aa: CASSLSLAGYEAFF
clone_size: few; d_call: .; v_call: TRBV9; j_call: TRBJ2-5; cdr3_nt: TGTGCCAGCAGCGTATCTCTGAGCTCACAAGAGACCCAGTACTTC; cdr3_aa: CASSVSLSSQETQYF
clone_size: few; d_call: TRBD1; v_call: TRBV6-6; j_call: TRBJ1-5; cdr3_nt: TGTGCCAGCAGCTCGGCAAGAGAGGGGGCCCAGGGGCCCCAGCATTTT; cdr3_aa: CASSSAREGAQGPQHF
clone_size: .; d_call: .; v_call: TRBV29-1; j_call: TRBJ1-2; cdr3_nt: TGCAGCGTCGAGGAGGGAGCAGGTTACTATGGCTACACCTTC; cdr3_aa: CSVEEGAGYYGYTF
clone_size: few; d_call: .; v_call: TRBV6-1; j_call: TRBJ1-5; cdr3_nt: TGTGCCAGCATTGCCCCGATTGGACCCCAGCATTTT; cdr3_aa: CASIAPIGPQHF
clone_size: many; d_call: TRBD1; v_call: TRBV5-1; j_call: TRBJ2-1; cdr3_nt: TGCGCCAGCAGCCGGGACAGAGGCTCCTACAATGAGCAGTTCTTC; cdr3_aa: CASSRDRGSYNEQFF
clone_size: few; d_call: TRBD2; v_call: TRBV4-3; j_call: TRBJ2-1; cdr3_nt: TGCGCCAGCAGCCAAGATCGGGCTAGCGGGGACACCTACAATGAGCAGTTCTTC; cdr3_aa: CASSQDRASGDTYNEQFF